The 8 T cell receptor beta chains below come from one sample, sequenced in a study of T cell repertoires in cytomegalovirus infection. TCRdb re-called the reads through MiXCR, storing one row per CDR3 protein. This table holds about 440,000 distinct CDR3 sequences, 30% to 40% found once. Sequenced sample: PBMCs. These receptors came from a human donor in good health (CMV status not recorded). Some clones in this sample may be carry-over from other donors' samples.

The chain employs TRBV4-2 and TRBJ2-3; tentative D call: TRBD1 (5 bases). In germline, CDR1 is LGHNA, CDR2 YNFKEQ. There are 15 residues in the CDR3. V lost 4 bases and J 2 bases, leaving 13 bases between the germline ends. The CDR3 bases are TGTGCCAGCAGCCTACAGGACGATCCCACAGATACGCAGTATTTT. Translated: CASSLQDDPTDTQYF.

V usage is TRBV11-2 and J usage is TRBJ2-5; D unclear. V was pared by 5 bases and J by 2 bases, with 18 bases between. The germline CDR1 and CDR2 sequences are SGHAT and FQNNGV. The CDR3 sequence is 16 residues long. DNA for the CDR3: TGTGCCAGCAGCCGCACTTCGACTGGGTGGCAAGAGACCCAGTACTTC. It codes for CASSRTSTGWQETQYF.

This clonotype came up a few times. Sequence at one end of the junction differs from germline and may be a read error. This CDR3 reads CASRHGQVEANEKLFF. The CDR3 DNA sequence: TGTGCCAGCAGACACGGACAGGTGGAAGCTAACGAAAAACTGTTTTTT. The chain has TRBV6-1 and TRBJ1-4; TRBD1 agrees at 7 bases. This CDR3 spans 16 amino acids. Germline V CDR1 and CDR2: MNHNS, SASEGT.

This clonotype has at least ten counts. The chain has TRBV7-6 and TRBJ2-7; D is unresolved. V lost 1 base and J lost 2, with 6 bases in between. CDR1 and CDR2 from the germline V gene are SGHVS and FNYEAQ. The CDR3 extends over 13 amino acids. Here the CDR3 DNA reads TGTGCCAGCAGCTTAGAGGCCCCCTACGAGCAGTACTTC. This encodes CASSLEAPYEQYF.

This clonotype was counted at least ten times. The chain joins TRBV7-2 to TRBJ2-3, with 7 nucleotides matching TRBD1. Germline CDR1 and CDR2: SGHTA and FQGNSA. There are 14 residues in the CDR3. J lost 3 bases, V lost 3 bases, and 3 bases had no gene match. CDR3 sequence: CASSFPQGTDTQYF. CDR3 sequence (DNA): TGTGCCAGCAGCTTTCCACAGGGGACAGATACGCAGTATTTT.

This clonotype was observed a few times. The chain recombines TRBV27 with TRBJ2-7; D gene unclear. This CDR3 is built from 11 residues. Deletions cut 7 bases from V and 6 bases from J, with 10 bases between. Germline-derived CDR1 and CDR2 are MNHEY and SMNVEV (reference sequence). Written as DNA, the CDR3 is TGTGCCAGCAATGCGCCGGGCGAGCAGTACTTC. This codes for CASNAPGEQYF.

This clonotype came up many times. The CDR3 nucleotides read TGTGCCAGCAGCTCCCAACACGGGGGCAGCACAGATACGCAGTATTTT. Its protein product is CASSSQHGGSTDTQYF. This rearrangement joins TRBV7-6 to TRBJ2-3; D is tentatively TRBD1 or TRBD2 (6 bases each). V dropped 4 bases and J dropped 0 bases, with 14 bases sitting between them. Germline-derived CDR1 and CDR2 are SGHVS and FNYEAQ. The length of the CDR3 is 16 residues.

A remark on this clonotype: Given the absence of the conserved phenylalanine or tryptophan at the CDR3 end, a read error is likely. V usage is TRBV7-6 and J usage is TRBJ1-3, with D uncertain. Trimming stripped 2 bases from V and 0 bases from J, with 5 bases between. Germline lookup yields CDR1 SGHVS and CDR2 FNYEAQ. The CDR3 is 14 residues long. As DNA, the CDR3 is TGTGCCAGCAGCTTATCGGGCTCTGGAAACACCATATATTTG. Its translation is CASSLSGSGNTIYL.